These T cell receptor beta chains were read from a single sample in a study of blood T cells in healthy people across ages. One entry per CDR3 protein results from TCRdb running MiXCR on the 5' RACE reads. Of 890,000 or so distinct CDR3 sequences listed, about 59% are singletons. The sample was blood. These receptor sequences come from a man aged 25 to 45 in good health. Both conserved end residues are part of each CDR3. The order of the fields is clone size, V gene, D gene, J gene, CDR3 DNA, CDR3 protein. The D gene is left open where the match is weak. Not all rows give a size; the values are once, few, many and, for expanded clones, a class.

clone_size: many
v_call: TRBV29-1
d_call: TRBD1
j_call: TRBJ1-1
cdr3_nt: TGCAGCGTTGGACGACAGGGGGGAATGAACACTGAAGCTTTCTTT
cdr3_aa: CSVGRQGGMNTEAFF

clone_size: -
v_call: TRBV20-1
d_call: TRBD2
j_call: TRBJ2-3
cdr3_nt: TGCAGTGCTAGAGAAGGACTAGCGGGGGATCGACAGTATTTT
cdr3_aa: CSAREGLAGDRQYF

clone_size: few
v_call: TRBV28
d_call: -
j_call: TRBJ2-5
cdr3_nt: TGTGCCAGCAGTTTCCCAGGACAACAAGAGACCCAGTACTTC
cdr3_aa: CASSFPGQQETQYF

clone_size: few
v_call: TRBV20-1
d_call: -
j_call: TRBJ2-4
cdr3_nt: TGCAGTGCTAGATCGACGACGGGGAACATTCAGTACTTC
cdr3_aa: CSARSTTGNIQYF

clone_size: -
v_call: TRBV28
d_call: -
j_call: TRBJ2-1
cdr3_nt: TGTGCCAGCAGCCAAGCACAGGGCTACAATGAGCAGTTCTTC
cdr3_aa: CASSQAQGYNEQFF

clone_size: few
v_call: TRBV7-2
d_call: -
j_call: TRBJ2-4
cdr3_nt: TGTGCCAGCAGCTTAGTGATGGGGAAAAACATTCAGTACTTC
cdr3_aa: CASSLVMGKNIQYF

clone_size: -
v_call: TRBV28
d_call: TRBD1
j_call: TRBJ2-5
cdr3_nt: TGTGCCAGCAGTCTCACGTCCGGGACAGCACAAGAGACCCAGTACTTC
cdr3_aa: CASSLTSGTAQETQYF

clone_size: -
v_call: TRBV2
d_call: -
j_call: TRBJ1-4
cdr3_nt: TGTGCCAGCAGTATTAATGAAAAACTGTTTTTT
cdr3_aa: CASSINEKLFF

clone_size: -
v_call: TRBV14
d_call: TRBD1
j_call: TRBJ2-3
cdr3_nt: TGTGCCAGCAGCCCCGTACCGGGACAGGGGAGCACAGATACGCAGTATTTT
cdr3_aa: CASSPVPGQGSTDTQYF

clone_size: once
v_call: TRBV7-8
d_call: TRBD1
j_call: TRBJ2-1
cdr3_nt: TGTGCCAGCAGCTCAATGACAGGGACGGACTACAATGAGCAGTTCTTC
cdr3_aa: CASSSMTGTDYNEQFF

clone_size: few
v_call: TRBV18
d_call: TRBD1
j_call: TRBJ2-1
cdr3_nt: TGTGCCAGCTCACCACCCGACAGGGGCCCCTACAATGAGCAGTTCTTC
cdr3_aa: CASSPPDRGPYNEQFF

clone_size: few
v_call: TRBV12-3/TRBV12-4
d_call: TRBD1
j_call: TRBJ1-5
cdr3_nt: TGTGCCAGCAGTCCTGACAGGGGCTACCAGCCCCAGCATTTT
cdr3_aa: CASSPDRGYQPQHF

clone_size: -
v_call: TRBV20-1
d_call: -
j_call: TRBJ1-1
cdr3_nt: TGCAGTGGCCCCGGGGCCCCCAACGCTGAAGCTTTCTTT
cdr3_aa: CSGPGAPNAEAFF

clone_size: -
v_call: TRBV7-2
d_call: TRBD2
j_call: TRBJ2-1
cdr3_nt: TGTGCCAGCAGCATAGGGACTAGCGAGTCTCTCTATGGGAATGAGCAGTTCTTC
cdr3_aa: CASSIGTSESLYGNEQFF

clone_size: -
v_call: TRBV20-1
d_call: -
j_call: TRBJ2-5
cdr3_nt: TGCAGTGCTAGAGTCCCACGGGGATCCTCCGTGGGGCCCCAGTACTTC
cdr3_aa: CSARVPRGSSVGPQYF

clone_size: few
v_call: TRBV6-5
d_call: TRBD1
j_call: TRBJ2-7
cdr3_nt: TGTGCCAGCAGTTACTCGGGACAGGATTCCTACGAGCAGTACTTC
cdr3_aa: CASSYSGQDSYEQYF

clone_size: -
v_call: TRBV5-1
d_call: -
j_call: TRBJ2-7
cdr3_nt: TGCGCCAGCAGCTACCTAACGGACAGCCCCTACGAGCAGTACTTC
cdr3_aa: CASSYLTDSPYEQYF

clone_size: few
v_call: TRBV4-3
d_call: -
j_call: TRBJ2-1
cdr3_nt: TGCGCCAGCAGCCAAGATCCGGGGGTCTATGAGCAGTTCTTC
cdr3_aa: CASSQDPGVYEQFF

clone_size: -
v_call: TRBV20-1
d_call: -
j_call: TRBJ1-1
cdr3_nt: TGCAGTGCTAGAGATCCCGCAGCCATGAACACTGAAGCTTTCTTT
cdr3_aa: CSARDPAAMNTEAFF

clone_size: -
v_call: TRBV15
d_call: -
j_call: TRBJ2-5
cdr3_nt: TGTGCCACCAGCAGAGAAGACCAACAAGAGACCCAGTACTTC
cdr3_aa: CATSREDQQETQYF

clone_size: -
v_call: TRBV4-1
d_call: -
j_call: TRBJ1-2
cdr3_nt: TGCGCCAGCAGCCGCGGTACCTATGGCTACACCTTC
cdr3_aa: CASSRGTYGYTF

clone_size: -
v_call: TRBV14
d_call: TRBD1
j_call: TRBJ2-7
cdr3_nt: TGTGCCAGCAGCTACAGGGGGGCAGGGGGCTCCTACGAGCAGTACTTC
cdr3_aa: CASSYRGAGGSYEQYF

clone_size: many
v_call: TRBV7-2
d_call: -
j_call: TRBJ1-2
cdr3_nt: TGTGCCAGCAGCACACGGGACCTAATTCGGGATGGCTACACCTTC
cdr3_aa: CASSTRDLIRDGYTF

clone_size: -
v_call: TRBV3-1
d_call: TRBD1
j_call: TRBJ1-2
cdr3_nt: TGTGCCAGCAGCCAATCCCAGGGGGGCTATGGCTACACCTTC
cdr3_aa: CASSQSQGGYGYTF

clone_size: once
v_call: TRBV7-2
d_call: -
j_call: TRBJ2-7
cdr3_nt: TGTGCCGGCACCCAGAGGGAAGGGACCTACGAGCAGTACTTC
cdr3_aa: CAGTQREGTYEQYF

clone_size: -
v_call: TRBV5-1
d_call: -
j_call: TRBJ1-2
cdr3_nt: TGCGCCAGCAGCTGGAGGGACTTAGGGGGCTACACCTTC
cdr3_aa: CASSWRDLGGYTF

clone_size: -
v_call: TRBV28
d_call: -
j_call: TRBJ2-1
cdr3_nt: TGTGCCAGCAGTTTTTCTCGGACAGGAAGCGGGAATGAGCAGTTCTTC
cdr3_aa: CASSFSRTGSGNEQFF

clone_size: -
v_call: TRBV6-5
d_call: -
j_call: TRBJ1-6
cdr3_nt: TGTGCCAGCAGTTACTCGTCAGGGGCGTGGGATAATTCACCCCTCCACTTT
cdr3_aa: CASSYSSGAWDNSPLHF

clone_size: -
v_call: TRBV7-9
d_call: -
j_call: TRBJ1-6
cdr3_nt: TGTGCCAGCAGCCCAATGAATAATTCACCCCTCCACTTT
cdr3_aa: CASSPMNNSPLHF

clone_size: -
v_call: TRBV9
d_call: TRBD1
j_call: TRBJ2-7
cdr3_nt: TGTGCCAGCAGCGAGGGACAGGGCTTTTACGAGCAGTACTTC
cdr3_aa: CASSEGQGFYEQYF

clone_size: -
v_call: TRBV7-2
d_call: -
j_call: TRBJ2-7
cdr3_nt: TGTGCCAGCAGCTTAGCCTCGAAGTTACACGAGCAGTACTTC
cdr3_aa: CASSLASKLHEQYF

clone_size: -
v_call: TRBV20-1
d_call: TRBD1
j_call: TRBJ2-7
cdr3_nt: TGCAGTGCTAGAGGCAAACAGGGGGTCTACGAGCAGTACTTC
cdr3_aa: CSARGKQGVYEQYF

clone_size: few
v_call: TRBV7-2
d_call: TRBD2
j_call: TRBJ2-5
cdr3_nt: TGTGCCAGCCAGACTAGCGGAGTACAAGAGACCCAGTACTTC
cdr3_aa: CASQTSGVQETQYF

clone_size: -
v_call: TRBV20-1
d_call: TRBD2
j_call: TRBJ2-3
cdr3_nt: TGCAGTGCTGGCCCGGGACTAGGAACAGATACGCAGTATTTT
cdr3_aa: CSAGPGLGTDTQYF

clone_size: -
v_call: TRBV20-1
d_call: -
j_call: TRBJ2-1
cdr3_nt: TGCAGTGCTAGATTCAGTGAGCAGTTCTTC
cdr3_aa: CSARFSEQFF

clone_size: few
v_call: TRBV28
d_call: TRBD1
j_call: TRBJ2-5
cdr3_nt: TGTGCCAGCAGCTTCGTACAGGGGGCTGGCGAGACTCAGTACTTC
cdr3_aa: CASSFVQGAGETQYF

clone_size: -
v_call: TRBV9
d_call: -
j_call: TRBJ2-7
cdr3_nt: TGTGCCAGCAGCGTAGAGGGCGGGACCTACGAGCAGTACTTC
cdr3_aa: CASSVEGGTYEQYF

clone_size: -
v_call: TRBV9
d_call: -
j_call: TRBJ1-4
cdr3_nt: TGTGCCAGCAGCCGGGGGCTTAATGAAAAACTGTTTTTT
cdr3_aa: CASSRGLNEKLFF

clone_size: -
v_call: TRBV10-3
d_call: -
j_call: TRBJ2-5
cdr3_nt: TGTGCCATCAGTGGAGGCGGGGTCGGCGAGACCCAGTACTTC
cdr3_aa: CAISGGGVGETQYF

clone_size: -
v_call: TRBV4-3
d_call: -
j_call: TRBJ2-1
cdr3_nt: TGCGCCAGCAGCCAAGTGGAGGGACTCCAAGAGACCCAGTTCTTC
cdr3_aa: CASSQVEGLQETQFF

clone_size: -
v_call: TRBV15
d_call: -
j_call: TRBJ2-3
cdr3_nt: TGTGCCACCAGCAGTTTCAACAGGCCCTCCACAGATACGCAGTATTTT
cdr3_aa: CATSSFNRPSTDTQYF

clone_size: -
v_call: TRBV3-1
d_call: TRBD2
j_call: TRBJ2-7
cdr3_nt: TGTGCCAGCAGCCGCAGCGGGGGTCTTTTCGAGCAGTACTTC
cdr3_aa: CASSRSGGLFEQYF

clone_size: -
v_call: TRBV11-1
d_call: TRBD2
j_call: TRBJ2-1
cdr3_nt: TGTGCCAGCAGCCATAGCGGGGGGACGGGCGATGAGCAGTTCTTC
cdr3_aa: CASSHSGGTGDEQFF

clone_size: -
v_call: TRBV4-3
d_call: TRBD1
j_call: TRBJ1-1
cdr3_nt: TGCGCCAGCAGCCAATTGACAGGGGGTACCACTGAAGCTTTCTTT
cdr3_aa: CASSQLTGGTTEAFF